Sequencing of this T cell receptor beta chain was carried out in a study of identical twins. Turning to this clonotype: One junction end does not reproduce the germline sequence, and a read error may be involved.

The CDR3 has 15 residues. Germline V gene data show CDR1 as SGHVT and CDR2 as SQSDAQ. All donors were healthy Caucasians. TCRdb redid the calling of the 5' RACE reads with MiXCR, one entry per CDR3 protein. The sample includes under 800,000 distinct CDR3 sequences, 20% to 25% of them seen just once. These data were likewise used in another study, on T cells expressing NK-cell markers. As reported in that work: For about 6 donors, the dominant NKG2C+ clonotypes made up roughly 1.0-7.5% of their CD8+ T cells. What remained unclear was the HCMV specificity of expanded NKG2C+ T cell clones.

Material: PBMCs. This rearrangement joins TRBV7-4 to TRBJ2-7; 9 nucleotides agree with TRBD1. The TCR sequence derives from a woman between 18 and 30 years old in good health. CDR3 sequence reads: CASSLRDRATYEQCF. The CDR3 DNA sequence: TGTGCCAGCAGCTTAAGGGACAGGGCGACCTACGAGCAGTGCTTC.